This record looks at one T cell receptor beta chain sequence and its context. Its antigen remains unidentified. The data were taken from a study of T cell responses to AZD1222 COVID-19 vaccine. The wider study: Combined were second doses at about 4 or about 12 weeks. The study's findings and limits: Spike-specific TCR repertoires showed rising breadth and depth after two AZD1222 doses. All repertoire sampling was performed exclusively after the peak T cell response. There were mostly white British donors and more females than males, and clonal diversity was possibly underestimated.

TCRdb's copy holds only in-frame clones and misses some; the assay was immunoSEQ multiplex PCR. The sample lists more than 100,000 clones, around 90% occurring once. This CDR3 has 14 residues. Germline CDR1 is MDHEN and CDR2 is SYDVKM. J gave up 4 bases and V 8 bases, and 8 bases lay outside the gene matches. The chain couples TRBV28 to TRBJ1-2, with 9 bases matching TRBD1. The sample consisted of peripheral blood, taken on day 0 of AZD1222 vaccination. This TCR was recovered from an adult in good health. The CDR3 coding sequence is TGTGCCAGCCGAGAGACAGGGGGTACCTATGGCTACACCTTC. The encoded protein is CASRETGGTYGYTF.